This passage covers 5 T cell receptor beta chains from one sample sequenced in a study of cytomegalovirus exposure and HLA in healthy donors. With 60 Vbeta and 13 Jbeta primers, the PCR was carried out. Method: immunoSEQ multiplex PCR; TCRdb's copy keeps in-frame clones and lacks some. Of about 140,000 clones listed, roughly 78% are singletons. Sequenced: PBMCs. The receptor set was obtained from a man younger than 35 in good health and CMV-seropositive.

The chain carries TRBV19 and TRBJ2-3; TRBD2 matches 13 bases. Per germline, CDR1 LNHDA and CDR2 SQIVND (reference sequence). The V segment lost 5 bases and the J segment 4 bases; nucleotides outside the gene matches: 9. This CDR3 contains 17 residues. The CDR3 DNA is TGTGCCAGTAGTGCCTCCTTACTAGCGGGAGGGCCAGATACGCAGTATTTT. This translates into CASSASLLAGGPDTQYF.

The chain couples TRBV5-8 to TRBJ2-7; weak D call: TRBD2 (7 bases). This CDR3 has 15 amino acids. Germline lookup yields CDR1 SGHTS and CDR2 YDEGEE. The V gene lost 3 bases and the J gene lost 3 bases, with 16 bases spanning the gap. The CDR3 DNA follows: TGTGCCAGCAGCTGGGGGGGCGCACAGAACTACGAGCAGTACTTC. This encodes CASSWGGAQNYEQYF.

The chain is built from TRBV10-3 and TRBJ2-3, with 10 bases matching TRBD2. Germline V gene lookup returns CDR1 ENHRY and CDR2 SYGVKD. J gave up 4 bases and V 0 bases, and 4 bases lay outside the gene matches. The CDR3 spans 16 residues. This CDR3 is CAISESSGRVSDTQYF. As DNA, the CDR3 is TGTGCCATCAGTGAGTCCAGCGGGAGGGTATCAGATACGCAGTATTTT.

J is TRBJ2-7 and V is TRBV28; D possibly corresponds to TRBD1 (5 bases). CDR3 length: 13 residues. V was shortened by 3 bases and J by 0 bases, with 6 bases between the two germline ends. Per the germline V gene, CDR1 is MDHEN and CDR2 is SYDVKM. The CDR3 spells CASSLDNSYEQYF. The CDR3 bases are TGTGCCAGCAGTTTGGACAACTCCTACGAGCAGTACTTC.

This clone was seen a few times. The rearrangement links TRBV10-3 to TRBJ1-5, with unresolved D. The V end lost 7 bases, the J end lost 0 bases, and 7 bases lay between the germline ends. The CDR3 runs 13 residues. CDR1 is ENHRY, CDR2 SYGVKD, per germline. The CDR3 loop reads CAITENSNQPQHF. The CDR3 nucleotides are TGTGCCATCACCGAGAATAGCAATCAGCCCCAGCATTTT.